The 16 T cell receptor beta chains listed next were all sequenced from one sample in a study of siplizumab effects on memory and regulatory T cells. Generated by immunoSEQ multiplex PCR, the TCRdb table keeps only in-frame clones and is missing some. Of over 85,000 clones listed, over 95% are singletons. The sample taken for sequencing was naive CD4+ T cells sorted from blood. Every receptor here comes from a human donor in good health.

The rearrangement uses TRBV6-1 and TRBJ1-5; D is unclear. Germline assignment: CDR1 MNHNS and CDR2 SASEGT. The CDR3 loop spans 10 amino acids. V was clipped by 8 bases and J by 15 bases, with 14 bases between them. DNA for the CDR3: TGTGCCAGCGTAGGTGAGGCACGGCATTTT. Amino acid sequence: CASVGEARHF.

The V call is TRBV27, the J call TRBJ1-1; no definite D call. The CDR3 is 12 amino acids. The germline CDR1 and CDR2 sequences are MNHEY and SMNVEV (reference sequence). Trimming shortened V by 4 bases and J by 2 bases, and 5 bases separated the two germline ends. The CDR3 is CASSSINTEAFF. The CDR3 DNA is TGTGCCAGCAGTTCTATTAACACTGAAGCTTTCTTT.

J is TRBJ1-3 and V is TRBV4-1; 8 nucleotides match TRBD1. Trimming cost V 5 bases and J 1 base; bases outside gene matches: 10. The CDR3 runs 17 residues. Looked up from germline, CDR1 is MGHRA and CDR2 is YSYEKL. This CDR3 reads CASSSWTGTFSGNTIYF. Here the CDR3 DNA reads TGCGCCAGCAGCTCTTGGACAGGGACCTTTTCTGGAAACACCATATATTTT.

The chain is built from TRBV10-2 and TRBJ1-3; no firm D call. In germline, CDR1 is WSHSY, CDR2 SAAADI. The CDR3 runs 17 residues. V dropped 0 bases and J dropped 0 bases, with 12 bases sitting between them. CDR3 protein: CASSESTGRGSGNTIYF. DNA for the CDR3: TGCGCCAGCAGTGAGTCGACGGGCCGGGGCTCTGGAAACACCATATATTTT.

J is TRBJ1-4 and V is TRBV28, with D possibly being TRBD1 (5 bases). This CDR3 comprises 16 residues. Germline V gives CDR1 MDHEN, CDR2 SYDVKM. With 4 bases removed from V and 6 bases from J, the gap between germline ends came to 18 bases. The CDR3 nucleotides are TGTGCCAGCAGTTCCTCTCTCGGGGCGGGATATGAAAAACTGTTTTTT. Translation gives CASSSSLGAGYEKLFF.

This rearrangement joins TRBV11-1 to TRBJ1-1; possibly TRBD1 for D (5 bases). CDR1 and CDR2 (germline): SGHAT, FQDESV (reference sequence). Trimming took off 8 bases at V and 1 base at J, with 14 bases between the two ends. This CDR3 has 14 amino acids. CDR3 DNA: TGTGCCAGCGGGGCAGGGATGGGGAACACTGAAGCTTTCTTT. Residues: CASGAGMGNTEAFF.

The gene calls are TRBV12-5 and TRBJ2-2; 7 bases match TRBD1. With 1 base clipped from V and 6 bases from J, the junction kept 8 bases outside the gene matches. This CDR3 has 16 residues. From germline, CDR1 is LGHNT and CDR2 FRNRAP. In DNA form, the CDR3 reads TGTGCTAGTGGTTTGGGCCAGGGGGATGTTTCCGGGGAGCTGTTTTTT. As protein: CASGLGQGDVSGELFF.

The chain recombines TRBV4-3 with TRBJ2-5, with TRBD1 identical over 9 bases. This CDR3 contains 14 residues. Germline V gives CDR1 LGHNA, CDR2 YSLEER. Losses at the gene ends were 3 bases for V and 5 bases for J; bases not matched to a gene: 4. The chain's CDR3 is CASSHGQGWETQYF. Here the CDR3 DNA reads TGCGCCAGCAGCCACGGACAGGGGTGGGAGACCCAGTACTTC.

The gene calls are TRBV19 and TRBJ1-1; no clear D. The CDR3 spans 14 residues. Germline V lookup: CDR1 LNHDA, CDR2 SQIVND (reference sequence). Trimming cost V 8 bases and J 6 bases, with 19 bases left between them. The CDR3 region is CASGGRALVAEAFF. The CDR3 DNA reads as TGTGCCAGTGGAGGTAGGGCTTTAGTGGCTGAAGCTTTCTTT. Full variable domain (rest looked up from reference TRBV19 and TRBJ1-1): DGGITQSPKYLFRKEGQNVTLSCEQNLNHDAMYWYRQDPGQGLRLIYYSQIVNDFQKGDIAEGYSVSREKKESFPLTVTSAQKNPTAFYLCASGGRALVAEAFFGQGTRLTVV.

J is TRBJ1-1 and V is TRBV4-1; D not certain. CDR1 is MGHRA and CDR2 is YSYEKL in the germline V gene. The CDR3 runs 15 residues. V dropped 0 bases and J dropped 0 bases, with 8 bases sitting between them. CDR3 protein: CASSQERSMNTEAFF. DNA for the CDR3: TGCGCCAGCAGCCAAGAGCGTAGTATGAACACTGAAGCTTTCTTT.

To note about this clone: Distinct nucleotide sequences in the sample also encode this CDR3. The rearrangement joins TRBV6-5 to TRBJ2-5; 15 bases align to TRBD2. V shed 2 bases, J shed 2 bases, and the junction held 0 bases outside the gene matches. The CDR3 extends over 16 amino acids. The germline V gene has CDR1 MNHEY and CDR2 SVGAGI. This CDR3 reads CASSYGLAGGQETQYF. The CDR3 DNA sequence: TGTGCCAGCAGTTACGGACTAGCGGGGGGGCAAGAGACCCAGTACTTC.

The rearrangement joins TRBV6-1 to TRBJ2-7; 8 nucleotides match TRBD1. The CDR3 extends over 15 amino acids. Per germline, CDR1 MNHNS and CDR2 SASEGT. The J segment lost 2 bases and the V segment lost 1 base, leaving 4 bases of the junction unmatched. The CDR3 region is CASSEGGQGTYEQYF. CDR3 sequence (DNA): TGTGCCAGCAGTGAAGGAGGACAGGGCACCTACGAGCAGTACTTC.

The V call is TRBV10-3, the J call TRBJ2-2, with unresolved D. The CDR3 sequence is 13 residues long. The V end lost 10 bases, the J end lost 5 bases, and 14 bases lay between the germline ends. Per the germline V gene, CDR1 is ENHRY and CDR2 is SYGVKD. This CDR3 reads CATGDLGTGELFF. CDR3 coding DNA: TGTGCCACCGGAGACTTGGGGACCGGGGAGCTGTTTTTT.

The CDR3 nucleotides read TGTGCCAGTAGTCGCTCGGACCTAAGCTCTGGGGCCAACGTCCTGACTTTC. Translating it yields CASSRSDLSSGANVLTF. V usage is TRBV19 and J usage is TRBJ2-6; D gene unclear. Germline V gives CDR1 LNHDA, CDR2 SQIVND (reference sequence). The CDR3 spans 17 residues. Trimming pared 5 bases from V and 0 bases from J, leaving 14 bases between.

The chain is built from TRBV21-1 and TRBJ1-5. TRBV21-1 is a pseudogene segment. The CDR3 length is 13 residues. The CDR3 DNA reads TGTGCCAGCAACGAAGGGAGTAGACAGCCCCAGCATTTT. It specifies CASNEGSRQPQHF.

In its sample, this clone was seen once. The chain uses TRBV11-3 and TRBJ2-2; tentatively, D is TRBD1 (7 bases). The CDR3 length is 16 residues. V dropped 5 bases and J dropped 0 bases, with 13 bases sitting between them. Germline V CDR1 and CDR2: SGHNT, YENEEA. The CDR3 here is CASSPRGDANTGELFF. The CDR3 DNA reads TGTGCCAGCAGCCCCAGGGGGGACGCGAACACCGGGGAGCTGTTTTTT.